The TCR beta chain described here comes from a study of blood T cell repertoires in COVID-19. Germline-derived CDR1 and CDR2 are ENHRY and SYGVKD. This CDR3 has 14 residues. With 3 bases removed from V and 0 bases from J, the gap between germline ends came to 9 bases. Each participant's cohort was designated according to participant-reported clinical history. Original processing notes: Nucleated cell counts were estimated from reference gene primer amplification. Assay: immunoSEQ multiplex PCR; the TCRdb copy retains only in-frame clones and omits some. That table supplies the V and J calls and clone size; D and trimming were determined from the DNA. The sample has about 190,000 clones, approximately 84% seen once.

This clonotype was obtained from a woman aged 25 to 45 who had recovered from COVID-19. This rearrangement joins TRBV10-3 to TRBJ2-7; D remains ambiguous. Specimen: PBMCs or T cells enriched from blood (not recorded which). The CDR3 DNA follows: TGTGCCATCAGTGAAGGTGGCGGCTCCTACGAGCAGTACTTC. This gives the protein CAISEGGGSYEQYF.